The 18 T cell receptor beta chains listed next were all sequenced from one sample in a study of T cells after yellow fever vaccination. TCRdb re-called the 5' RACE reads with MiXCR, one entry per CDR3 protein. This table has a few hundred thousand distinct CDR3 sequences, approximately 21% appearing once. The material sequenced was PBMCs, taken 15 days after the yellow fever booster vaccination. The receptors stem from a man aged 25-40 years who received the YFV17D yellow fever vaccine.

J is TRBJ2-3 and V is TRBV10-3, with a possible D match to TRBD2 (5 bases). The ends were cut back, 8 bases at V and 4 bases at J, with 7 bases in the middle. This CDR3 spans 11 amino acids. Germline values: CDR1 ENHRY, CDR2 SYGVKD. The CDR3 DNA is TGTGCCATCGGGCGGGCAGATACGCAGTATTTT. Translated: CAIGRADTQYF.

The chain employs TRBV7-2 and TRBJ2-1; unclear D gene. Germline V gene data show CDR1 as SGHTA and CDR2 as FQGNSA. V lost 2 bases to trimming and J lost 8 bases, with 22 bases between them. This CDR3 contains 17 residues. CDR3 amino acids: CASSLSSIGLGKYEQFF. In DNA, the CDR3 is TGTGCCAGCAGCTTAAGTAGTATTGGGCTAGGGAAATATGAGCAGTTCTTC.

This clonotype showed up just a few times. The genes are TRBV27 and TRBJ2-1; the D gene could be TRBD1 or TRBD2 (5 bases each). Germline CDR1 reads MNHEY; CDR2 reads SMNVEV (reference sequence). The CDR3 runs 16 residues. V was cut by 5 bases and J by 2 bases, with 16 bases left in between. The CDR3 DNA follows: TGTGCCAGCAGTCCCCGGTGGGGGACCGCCTACAATGAGCAGTTCTTC. Its translation: CASSPRWGTAYNEQFF.

This clonotype was picked up a small number of times. The chain recombines TRBV14 with TRBJ1-5, with D tentatively TRBD1 (5 bases). V lost 4 bases and J lost 1, with 11 bases in between. The CDR3 is 15 amino acids. CDR1 and CDR2 (germline): SGHDN, FVKESK. The CDR3 loop reads CASSLHGGSNQPQHF. In nucleotides, the CDR3 is TGTGCCAGCAGCCTTCACGGGGGAAGCAATCAGCCCCAGCATTTT. Based on the CDR3 plus reference TRBV14 and TRBJ1-5, the full variable domain is EAGVTQFPSHSVIEKGQTVTLRCDPISGHDNLYWYRRVMGKEIKFLLHFVKESKQDESGMPNNRFLAERTGGTYSTLKVQPAELEDSGVYFCASSLHGGSNQPQHFGDGTRLSIL.

Details on this clonotype: The junction departs from the called germline gene at one end, perhaps through a read error. V is TRBV6-5 and J is TRBJ2-1; 7 nucleotides line up with TRBD2. CDR1 and CDR2 (germline): MNHEY, SVGAGI. CDR3 length: 14 amino acids. The CDR3, as DNA: TGTGCCAGCAGTTACAGGACTAGTTTAAATGGGCAGTTCTTC. This gives the protein CASSYRTSLNGQFF.

This clonotype has only one observation. Sequence at one end of the junction differs from germline and may be a read error. The J gene is TRBJ2-2, the V gene TRBV25-1; 8 bases line up with TRBD1. The CDR3 totals 13 residues. CDR1 MGHDK and CDR2 SYGVNS come from the germline V gene. CDR3 coding DNA: TGTGCCGGCAGTGGACAGGGTACCGGGGAGCTGTTTTTT. Translated: CAGSGQGTGELFF.

This clonotype was seen ten or more times. J is TRBJ2-1 and V is TRBV7-2; D uncertain. CDR1 is SGHTA and CDR2 is FQGNSA in the germline V gene. V was clipped by 1 base and J by 0 bases, with 13 bases between them. This CDR3 spans 17 amino acids. The CDR3 protein is CASSLGRSYSSYNEQFF. CDR3 nucleotide sequence: TGTGCCAGCAGCTTAGGAAGGAGCTACAGCTCCTACAATGAGCAGTTCTTC.

The V gene is TRBV29-1, the J gene TRBJ1-4; 9 bases align to TRBD1. After removal of 8 bases from V and 8 bases from J, the junction contained 9 bases not matched to a gene. CDR1 is SQVTM and CDR2 is ANQGSEA in the germline V gene. CDR3 length equals 13 residues. The CDR3 bases are TGCAGCATCCGGACAGGGGCGCACGAAAAACTGTTTTTT. Translation gives CSIRTGAHEKLFF.

The CDR3 here is CASSVHGGIWSYEQYF. CDR3 DNA: TGTGCCAGCAGCGTTCACGGGGGGATATGGTCCTACGAGCAGTACTTC. The genes are TRBV7-2 and TRBJ2-7; the match to TRBD2 covers 7 bases. The J segment lost 1 base and the V segment lost 5 bases, leaving 11 bases of the junction unmatched. The germline V gene encodes CDR1 SGHTA and CDR2 FQGNSA. The CDR3 sequence is 16 residues long.

The chain couples TRBV27 to TRBJ2-4; 7 bases fit TRBD1. The CDR3 sequence is 14 residues long. The germline CDR1 and CDR2 sequences are MNHEY and SMNVEV (reference sequence). The V gene end was trimmed by 2 bases and the J gene end by 6 bases; junction bases not matched to a gene: 4. This chain's CDR3 is CASSLAAGGNIQYF. CDR3 in DNA: TGTGCCAGCAGTTTAGCCGCAGGGGGAAACATTCAGTACTTC.

The chain couples TRBV20-1 to TRBJ2-3; D possibly matches TRBD1 or TRBD2 (5 bases each). Per the germline V gene, CDR1 is DFQATT and CDR2 is SNEGSKA (reference sequence). V was trimmed by 7 bases and J by 7 bases, leaving 27 bases between them. This CDR3 is built from 16 residues. The CDR3 reads CSVILTGAGLGNTQYF. DNA for the CDR3: TGCAGTGTTATACTCACCGGGGCGGGCCTGGGGAATACGCAGTATTTT.

This sequence joins TRBV7-2 and TRBJ2-1; D perhaps matches TRBD2 (7 bases). Germline CDR1 SGHTA, CDR2 FQGNSA. Trimming removed 5 bases from V and 0 bases from J, with 14 bases in between. This CDR3 is 16 amino acids long. The CDR3 region is CASSQRGGSSYNEQFF. The CDR3 coding sequence is TGTGCCAGCAGCCAGAGGGGGGGGAGCTCCTACAATGAGCAGTTCTTC.

The rearrangement uses TRBV7-6 and TRBJ1-6; 10 bases match TRBD1. Germline CDR1 is SGHVS and CDR2 is FNYEAQ. The V and J ends lost 1 base and 4 bases, in that order; junction bases with no gene match: 1. This CDR3 is built from 16 residues. The DNA for the CDR3 is TGTGCCAGCAGCTTAGAGGGACAGGGGTATAATTCACCCCTCCACTTT. Encoded protein: CASSLEGQGYNSPLHF.

In its sample, this clonotype was seen a few times. V gene TRBV5-1 combines with J gene TRBJ2-1; no definite D call. Germline V gives CDR1 SGHRS, CDR2 YFSETQ. V was clipped by 2 bases and J by 2 bases, with 8 bases between them. The CDR3 has 14 residues. The CDR3 is CASSLDGPYNEQFF. For the CDR3, the DNA is TGCGCCAGCAGCTTAGACGGCCCCTACAATGAGCAGTTCTTC.

V gene TRBV5-5 combines with J gene TRBJ2-3, with 8 nucleotides matching TRBD2. The CDR3 is made up of 16 amino acids. The trim removed 4 bases at V and 1 base at J, leaving 8 bases unmatched. Germline CDR1 SGHKS, CDR2 YYEKEE (reference sequence). The CDR3 is CASSLVSGIGTDTQYF. DNA of the CDR3: TGTGCCAGCAGCCTTGTTAGCGGGATAGGCACAGATACGCAGTATTTT.

This clonotype was observed many times. The chain carries TRBV28 and TRBJ2-7; the D gene is possibly TRBD2 (7 bases). The length of the CDR3 is 14 residues. Germline V CDR1 and CDR2: MDHEN, SYDVKM. With 5 bases removed from V and 6 bases from J, the gap between germline ends came to 17 bases. This chain's CDR3 is CASSQTNREGEQYF. The CDR3, as DNA: TGTGCCAGCAGTCAGACTAACAGGGAGGGCGAGCAGTACTTC.

The V gene is TRBV20-1, the J gene TRBJ2-1; TRBD1 or TRBD2 may be the D gene (6 bases each). The CDR3 sequence is 15 residues long. V dropped 5 bases and J dropped 4 bases, with 18 bases sitting between them. CDR1 and CDR2 (germline): DFQATT, SNEGSKA (reference sequence). CDR3 nucleotide sequence: TGCAGTGCTCCTAGGGGGGTGGAAGGGTACAATGAGCAGTTCTTC. Translated: CSAPRGVEGYNEQFF.

This clonotype was seen a few times. The chain has TRBV9 and TRBJ2-1, with TRBD1 matching over 8 bases. The J segment lost 1 base and the V segment lost 5 bases, leaving 17 bases of the junction unmatched. The CDR3 covers 19 residues. Germline CDR1 SGDLS, CDR2 YYNGEE. The CDR3 spells CASSPQNSDRGRSYNEQFF. CDR3 sequence (DNA): TGTGCCAGCAGTCCCCAGAACTCCGACAGGGGAAGGTCCTACAATGAGCAGTTCTTC.